The 23 T cell receptor beta chains presented below share a single source sample, sequenced in a study of T cells in Graves' hyperthyroidism and ophthalmopathy. The investigators amplified TCR beta CDR3 regions from RNA transcripts. An initial round of RT-PCR targeting the TCR CDR3 relied on the HTBI primer set. TCRdb itself ran the multiplex PCR reads through MiXCR, one entry per CDR3 protein. The profile shows some 300,000 distinct CDR3 sequences, 10% to 15% of them singletons. Sequencing was carried out using blood. The source is a woman aged 30 to 39 with Graves' hyperthyroidism that later progressed to Graves' ophthalmopathy.

This clonotype was observed at least ten times. This chain uses TRBV28 with TRBJ1-2; D gene unclear. CDR1 is MDHEN, CDR2 SYDVKM, per germline. This CDR3 is built from 15 residues. Trimming cost V 7 bases and J 4 bases, with 19 bases left between them. CDR3 bases: TGTGCCAGCAACGCTCGAGGGTGGGGATCCTATGGCTACACCTTC. Translated, it gives CASNARGWGSYGYTF.

V usage is TRBV19 and J usage is TRBJ2-7; 10 bases line up with TRBD1. This CDR3 is built from 18 residues. CDR1 is LNHDA, CDR2 SQIVND, per germline (reference sequence). The trim removed 11 bases at V and 6 bases at J, leaving 25 bases unmatched. CDR3 coding DNA: TGTGCCCCACGGGAGGGAAACTCACGGGGACAGGGGATAAGCGAGCAGTACTTC. The encoded protein is CAPREGNSRGQGISEQYF.

This clonotype was recorded many times. This chain joins TRBV7-9 and TRBJ2-1; D is unresolved. The CDR3 totals 13 residues. The germline CDR1 and CDR2 sequences are SEHNR and FQNEAQ (reference sequence). The V end was cut by 4 bases, the J end by 5 bases, with 9 bases between. The CDR3 is CASSYVPDNEQFF. The DNA for the CDR3 is TGTGCCAGCAGCTACGTACCTGACAATGAGCAGTTCTTC.

The rearrangement uses TRBV6-1 and TRBJ2-7, with 7 positions matching TRBD1. Losses at the gene ends were 6 bases for V and 7 bases for J; bases not matched to a gene: 12. The CDR3 consists of 14 residues. Germline loops: CDR1 MNHNS, CDR2 SASEGT. CDR3 loop: CASSQMTGRREQYF. DNA for the CDR3: TGTGCCAGCAGCCAAATGACAGGGCGTCGGGAGCAGTACTTC.

The chain joins TRBV29-1 to TRBJ2-7; TRBD1 matches 7 bases. V gave up 6 bases and J gave up 2 bases; unmatched junction bases: 7. The CDR3 loop spans 13 amino acids. Germline-derived CDR1 and CDR2 are SQVTM and ANQGSEA. Written as DNA, the CDR3 is TGCAGCGTAGCTCGGGACAGTCCCTACGAGCAGTACTTC. It is translated as CSVARDSPYEQYF.

This clonotype was picked up many times. This sequence joins TRBV4-2 and TRBJ2-7; the D is unclear. CDR1 is LGHNA and CDR2 is YNFKEQ in the germline V gene. V lost 0 bases, J lost 5 bases, and 8 bases lay in between. The CDR3 totals 13 residues. For the CDR3, the DNA is TGTGCCAGCAGCCAAGAACCGGTAGACGAGCAGTACTTC. Protein: CASSQEPVDEQYF.

The sample holds many counts of this clonotype. V gene TRBV12-3 or TRBV12-4 combines with J gene TRBJ2-7; D unclear. The CDR3 spans 13 residues. V shed 1 base and J shed 3 bases, with 7 bases lying between them. CDR3: CASSLVPFYEQYF. DNA of the CDR3: TGTGCCAGCAGTTTAGTCCCATTCTACGAGCAGTACTTC.

This clonotype was recorded many times. V is TRBV6-2 or TRBV6-3 and J is TRBJ2-5, with TRBD1 matching over 12 bases. The CDR3 is 15 amino acids. Trimming took 6 bases from V and 5 from J; bases not matched to a gene: 7. CDR1 is MNHEY, CDR2 SVGEGT, per germline. CDR3: CASSHRDRGPETQYF. The CDR3 nucleotides are TGTGCCAGCAGCCACCGGGACAGGGGGCCGGAGACCCAGTACTTC.

There are many counts of this clonotype. V gene TRBV7-2 combines with J gene TRBJ2-5, with D maybe TRBD1 (6 bases). Germline V lookup: CDR1 SGHTA, CDR2 FQGNSA. V gave up 3 bases and J gave up 4 bases, with 12 bases separating them. This CDR3 contains 14 residues. CDR3 sequence reads: CASSFRRGVETQYF. The CDR3 nucleotides read TGTGCCAGCAGCTTTCGCAGGGGAGTAGAGACCCAGTACTTC.

There are many counts of this clonotype. The chain links TRBV2 to TRBJ2-2; 9 bases are shared with TRBD1. Germline assignment: CDR1 SNHLY and CDR2 FYNNEI. The CDR3 sequence is 14 residues long. Unmatched junction bases numbered 5, after V lost 6 bases and J lost 6 bases. The chain's CDR3 is CASRGQGIAGELFF. Here the CDR3 DNA reads TGTGCCAGCAGAGGACAGGGGATCGCCGGGGAGCTGTTTTTT.

The gene calls are TRBV6-1 and TRBJ2-6; TRBD1 aligns across 10 bases. The V segment lost 7 bases and the J segment 2 bases; nucleotides outside the gene matches: 8. The V gene's germline CDR1 is MNHNS and CDR2 SASEGT. CDR3 length equals 17 residues. In nucleotides, the CDR3 is TGTGCCAGCACCCCCGGGACAGGGGTAGCTGGGGCCAACGTCCTGACTTTC. This codes for CASTPGTGVAGANVLTF.

This clonotype was seen ten or more times. In DNA form, the CDR3 reads TGTGCCAGCAGCTTAGGCGGGCTCTCCTACAATGAGCAGTTCTTC. The encoded protein is CASSLGGLSYNEQFF. The genes are TRBV7-3 and TRBJ2-1, with TRBD2 as a possible D gene (5 bases). V lost 2 bases to trimming and J lost 0 bases, with 8 bases between them. The CDR3 has 15 residues. The V gene's germline CDR1 is SGHTA and CDR2 FQGTGA.

This clonotype was counted many times. The chain is built from TRBV5-1 and TRBJ1-3; perhaps TRBD1 as D (5 bases). Germline values: CDR1 SGHRS, CDR2 YFSETQ. Trimming took 4 bases from V and 2 from J, leaving 13 bases between them. This CDR3 contains 15 residues. The CDR3 bases are TGCGCCAGCAGCAAGGACAACGGACCTGGAAACACCATATATTTT. Protein sequence: CASSKDNGPGNTIYF.

This clonotype was found a few times. The chain links TRBV20-1 to TRBJ2-1, with D maybe TRBD1 (6 bases). This CDR3 comprises 13 residues. Germline V gene data show CDR1 as DFQATT and CDR2 as SNEGSKA (reference sequence). The V and J ends lost 6 bases and 10 bases respectively, with 19 bases between them. The CDR3 bases are TGCAGTGCCTGGAGGACAGAAGGAGAGGAGCAGTTCTTC. Its protein product is CSAWRTEGEEQFF.

This clonotype showed up many times. Written as DNA, the CDR3 is TGTGCCAGCAGCCAGGGACAGGGCGCTGAAGCTTTCTTT. It is translated as CASSQGQGAEAFF. The rearrangement links TRBV7-2 to TRBJ1-1; 9 positions match TRBD1. Germline V gene lookup returns CDR1 SGHTA and CDR2 FQGNSA. The V gene end was trimmed by 5 bases and the J gene end by 6 bases; junction bases not matched to a gene: 4. This CDR3 has 13 residues.

This clonotype was observed a handful of times. A much larger clone differs from this one at a single base, so this may be a read error. The chain joins TRBV11-3 to TRBJ2-5; D may correspond to TRBD1 or TRBD2 (5 bases each). The V end was cut by 5 bases, the J end by 5 bases, with 21 bases between. The CDR3 is 16 residues long. CDR1 and CDR2 from the germline V gene are SGHNT and YENEEA. Here the CDR3 DNA reads TGTGCCAGCAGCCACTCGGGGCTAACGGGATCTGAGACCCAGTACTTC. Amino acid sequence: CASSHSGLTGSETQYF.

In its sample, this clonotype was seen many times. V is TRBV27 and J is TRBJ2-7; 8 nucleotides line up with TRBD1. V lost 2 bases and J lost 3; bases outside the gene matches: 3. The CDR3 has 14 residues. Germline V gene data show CDR1 as MNHEY and CDR2 as SMNVEV (reference sequence). The CDR3 loop reads CASSLQGADYEQYF. The CDR3 DNA is TGTGCCAGCAGTTTACAGGGGGCCGACTACGAGCAGTACTTC.

To note about this clonotype: A read error may explain this, as a much larger clone is one base away. This sequence joins TRBV20-1 and TRBJ2-1, with 9 positions matching TRBD2. The CDR3 length is 14 residues. The V and J ends lost 3 bases and 7 bases, in that order; junction bases with no gene match: 7. The germline CDR1 and CDR2 sequences are DFQATT and SNEGSKA (reference sequence). CDR3 protein: CSASARGRGNEQFF. CDR3 bases: TGCAGTGCTAGTGCACGCGGGAGGGGGAATGAGCAGTTCTTC.

The chain employs TRBV14 and TRBJ1-6, with 9 bases lining up with TRBD1. CDR3 length: 15 amino acids. Germline V CDR1 and CDR2: SGHDN, FVKESK. The J segment lost 6 bases and the V segment lost 1 base, leaving 1 base of the junction unmatched. In DNA, the CDR3 is TGTGCCAGCAGCCAAGGGGACAGGGCTAATTCACCCCTCCACTTT. Protein product: CASSQGDRANSPLHF.

This clonotype was detected ten times or more. The chain combines TRBV4-1 with TRBJ1-5, with TRBD1 matching 7 bases. V lost 2 bases and J lost 3; bases outside the gene matches: 7. Germline V gene lookup returns CDR1 MGHRA and CDR2 YSYEKL. The CDR3 extends over 16 amino acids. The CDR3 loop is CASSQMGTAINQPQHF. CDR3 nucleotides: TGCGCCAGCAGCCAAATGGGGACAGCTATCAATCAGCCCCAGCATTTT.

The genes are TRBV28 and TRBJ2-3; TRBD2 is a possible D gene (6 bases). V lost 6 bases, J lost 4 bases, and 11 bases lay in between. This CDR3 has 13 residues. Germline assignment: CDR1 MDHEN and CDR2 SYDVKM. The CDR3 spells CASSGSGADTQYF. The CDR3 DNA is TGTGCCAGCAGCGGGAGTGGGGCAGATACGCAGTATTTT.

This clonotype was recorded many times. The chain combines TRBV3-1 with TRBJ2-5, with 10 bases fitting TRBD2. V lost 4 bases to trimming and J lost 5 bases; unmatched junction nucleotides: 10. This CDR3 has 16 residues. Germline CDR1 and CDR2: LGHDT and YNNKEL (reference sequence). The CDR3 nucleotides read TGTGCCAGCAGCCCGCCTAGCGGGAGCTTCCGGGAGACCCAGTACTTC. The encoded protein is CASSPPSGSFRETQYF.

V usage is TRBV7-8 and J usage is TRBJ2-1; 8 nucleotides agree with TRBD1. The V segment lost 7 bases and the J segment 4 bases; nucleotides outside the gene matches: 6. Germline CDR1 reads SGHVS; CDR2 reads FQNEAQ. The CDR3 sequence is 14 residues long. CDR3 DNA: TGTGCCAGCAACCCGGGACAGGATTACAATGAGCAGTTCTTC. It translates to CASNPGQDYNEQFF.